This TCR beta chain derives from a study of blood T cell repertoires in COVID-19. Overall study context: Samples representing acute and convalescent COVID-19 were sourced from the United States, Italy and Spain.

Method: immunoSEQ multiplex PCR; TCRdb's copy keeps in-frame clones and lacks some. The sample has 190,000 or so clones, 85% to 90% seen once. The count of this clone is one. Trimming took 6 bases from V and 4 from J, leaving 22 bases between them. Germline V gene lookup returns CDR1 SGHTA and CDR2 FQGNSA. The CDR3 runs to 17 residues. This sequence joins TRBV7-2 and TRBJ1-5; D gene ambiguous. Material: peripheral blood. The source of this sequence is a woman aged 25 to 39 with active or convalescent COVID-19. Here the CDR3 reads CASRSPGSGYDNQPQHF. DNA for the CDR3: TGTGCCAGCAGATCTCCCGGTTCGGGATACGATAATCAGCCCCAGCATTTT.